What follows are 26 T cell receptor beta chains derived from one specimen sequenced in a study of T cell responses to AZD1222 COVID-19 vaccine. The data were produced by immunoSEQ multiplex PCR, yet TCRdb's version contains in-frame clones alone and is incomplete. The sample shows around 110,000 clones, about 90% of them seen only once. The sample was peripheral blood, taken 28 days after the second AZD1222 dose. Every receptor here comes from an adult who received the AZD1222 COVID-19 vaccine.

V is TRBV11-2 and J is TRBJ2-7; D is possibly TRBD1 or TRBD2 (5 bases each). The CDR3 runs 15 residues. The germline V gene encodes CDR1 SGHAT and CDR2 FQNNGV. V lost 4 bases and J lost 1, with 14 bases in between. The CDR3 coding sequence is TGTGCCAGCAGCTCCGACCTCTGGGGGTCCTACGAGCAGTACTTC. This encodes CASSSDLWGSYEQYF.

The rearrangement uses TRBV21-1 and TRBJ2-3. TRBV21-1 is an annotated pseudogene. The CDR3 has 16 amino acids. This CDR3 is CASSKAGRDGTDTQYF. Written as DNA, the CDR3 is TGTGCCAGCAGCAAAGCTGGACGGGACGGCACAGATACGCAGTATTTT.

The CDR3 spells CAWSNGQLQNTEAFF. The CDR3 region has the DNA TGTGCCTGGAGTAACGGACAGCTTCAAAACACTGAAGCTTTCTTT. The rearrangement uses TRBV30 and TRBJ1-1, with a tentative D call TRBD1 (6 bases). The CDR3 is 15 residues long. Trimming shortened V by 2 bases and J by 2 bases, and 15 bases separated the two germline ends. Germline-derived CDR1 and CDR2 are GTSNPN and SVGIG (reference sequence).

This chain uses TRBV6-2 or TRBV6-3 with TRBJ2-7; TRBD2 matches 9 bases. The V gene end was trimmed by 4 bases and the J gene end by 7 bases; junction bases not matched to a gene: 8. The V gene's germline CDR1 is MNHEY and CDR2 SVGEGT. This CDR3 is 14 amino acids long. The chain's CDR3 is CASSLAGEEGEQYF. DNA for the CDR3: TGTGCCAGCAGTTTAGCGGGAGAGGAGGGTGAGCAGTACTTC.

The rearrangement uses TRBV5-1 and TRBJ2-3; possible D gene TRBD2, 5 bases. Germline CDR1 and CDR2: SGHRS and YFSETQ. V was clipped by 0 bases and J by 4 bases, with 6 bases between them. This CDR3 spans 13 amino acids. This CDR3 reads CASSLEGADTQYF. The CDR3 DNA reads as TGCGCCAGCAGCTTGGAGGGAGCAGATACGCAGTATTTT.

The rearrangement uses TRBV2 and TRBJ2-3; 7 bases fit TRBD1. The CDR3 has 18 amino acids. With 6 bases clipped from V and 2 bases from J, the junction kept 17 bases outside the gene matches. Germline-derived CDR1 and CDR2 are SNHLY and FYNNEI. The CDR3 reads CASRGPSFQDRDTDTQYF. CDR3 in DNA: TGTGCCAGCAGAGGGCCTTCATTTCAAGACAGGGACACAGATACGCAGTATTTT.

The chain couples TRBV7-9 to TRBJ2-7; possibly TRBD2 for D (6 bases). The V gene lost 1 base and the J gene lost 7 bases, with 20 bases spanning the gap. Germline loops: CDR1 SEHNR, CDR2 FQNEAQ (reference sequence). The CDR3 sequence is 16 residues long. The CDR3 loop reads CASSLGGVGETSEQYF. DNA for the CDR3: TGTGCCAGCAGCTTAGGGGGAGTGGGGGAGACTAGTGAGCAGTACTTC.

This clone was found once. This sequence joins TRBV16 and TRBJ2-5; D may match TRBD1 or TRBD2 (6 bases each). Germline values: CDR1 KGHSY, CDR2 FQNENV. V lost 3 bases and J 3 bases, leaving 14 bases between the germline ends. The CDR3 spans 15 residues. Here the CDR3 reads CASSHFYGGEETQYF. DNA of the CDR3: TGTGCCAGCAGCCATTTTTACGGGGGCGAAGAGACCCAGTACTTC.

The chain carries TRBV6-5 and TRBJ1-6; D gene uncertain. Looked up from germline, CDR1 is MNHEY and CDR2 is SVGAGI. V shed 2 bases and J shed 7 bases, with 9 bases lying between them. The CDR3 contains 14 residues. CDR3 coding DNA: TGTGCCAGCAGTTACGAGGCGCGGAATTCACCCCTCCACTTT. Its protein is CASSYEARNSPLHF.

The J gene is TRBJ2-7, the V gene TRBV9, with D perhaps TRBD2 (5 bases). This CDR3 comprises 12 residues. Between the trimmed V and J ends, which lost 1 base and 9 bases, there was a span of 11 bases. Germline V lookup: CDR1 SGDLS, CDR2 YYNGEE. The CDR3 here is CASSVLSGRQYF. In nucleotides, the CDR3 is TGTGCCAGCAGCGTACTTTCGGGGAGGCAGTACTTC. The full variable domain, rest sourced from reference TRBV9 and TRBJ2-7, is DSGVTQTPKHLITATGQRVTLRCSPRSGDLSVYWYQQSLDQGLQFLIQYYNGEERAKGNILERFSAQQFPDLHSELNLSSLELGDSALYFCASSVLSGRQYFGPGTRLTVT.

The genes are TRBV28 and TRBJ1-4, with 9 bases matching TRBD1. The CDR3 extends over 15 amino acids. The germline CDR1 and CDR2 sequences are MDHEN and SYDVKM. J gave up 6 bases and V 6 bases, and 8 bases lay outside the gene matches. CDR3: CASRRYRGQYEKLFF. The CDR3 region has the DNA TGTGCCAGCAGACGCTACAGGGGGCAGTATGAAAAACTGTTTTTT.

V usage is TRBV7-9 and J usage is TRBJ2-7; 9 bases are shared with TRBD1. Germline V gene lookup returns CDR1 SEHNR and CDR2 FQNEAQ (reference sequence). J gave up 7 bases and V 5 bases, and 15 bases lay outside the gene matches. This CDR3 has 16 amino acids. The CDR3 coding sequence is TGTGCCAGCAGCACCACAGCACAGGGGGCTCCCTGGGAGCAGTACTTC. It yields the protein CASSTTAQGAPWEQYF.

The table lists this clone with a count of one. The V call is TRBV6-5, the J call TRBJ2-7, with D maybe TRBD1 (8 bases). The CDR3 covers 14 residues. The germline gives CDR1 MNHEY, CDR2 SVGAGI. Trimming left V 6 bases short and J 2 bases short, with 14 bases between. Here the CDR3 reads CASRKTGGAYEQYF. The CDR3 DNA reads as TGTGCCAGCAGGAAAACAGGGGGGGCCTACGAGCAGTACTTC.

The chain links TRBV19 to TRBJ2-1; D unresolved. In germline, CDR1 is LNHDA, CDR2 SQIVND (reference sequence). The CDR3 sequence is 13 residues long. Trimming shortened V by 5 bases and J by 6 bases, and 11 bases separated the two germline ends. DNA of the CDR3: TGTGCCAGTAGTGCTTCCATCGCCAATGAGCAGTTCTTC. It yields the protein CASSASIANEQFF.

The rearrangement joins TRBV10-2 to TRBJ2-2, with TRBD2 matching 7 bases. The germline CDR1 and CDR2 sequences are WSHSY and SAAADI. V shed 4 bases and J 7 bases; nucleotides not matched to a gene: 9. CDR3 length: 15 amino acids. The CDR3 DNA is TGCGCCAGCAGTGGGGTTAGCGGGTTCGACGGGGAGCTGTTTTTT. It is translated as CASSGVSGFDGELFF.

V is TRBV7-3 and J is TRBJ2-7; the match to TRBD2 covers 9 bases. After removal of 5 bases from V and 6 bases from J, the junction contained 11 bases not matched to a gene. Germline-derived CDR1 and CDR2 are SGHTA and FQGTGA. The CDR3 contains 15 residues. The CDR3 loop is CASSPAGGPLGEQYF. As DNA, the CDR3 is TGTGCCAGCAGCCCCGCGGGAGGGCCGCTTGGCGAGCAGTACTTC.

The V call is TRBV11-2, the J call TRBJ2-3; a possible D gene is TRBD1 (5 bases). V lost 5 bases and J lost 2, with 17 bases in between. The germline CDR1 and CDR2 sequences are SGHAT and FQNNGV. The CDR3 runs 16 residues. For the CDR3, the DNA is TGTGCCAGCAGCCTCGGACATATTGGGGTCACAGATACGCAGTATTTT. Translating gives CASSLGHIGVTDTQYF.

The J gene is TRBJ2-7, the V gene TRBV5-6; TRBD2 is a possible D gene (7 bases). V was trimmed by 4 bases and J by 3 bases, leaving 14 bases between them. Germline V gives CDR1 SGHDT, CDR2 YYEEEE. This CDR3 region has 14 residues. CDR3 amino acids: CASSLPGGSYEQYF. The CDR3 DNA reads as TGTGCCAGCAGCCTCCCGGGGGGCAGCTACGAGCAGTACTTC.

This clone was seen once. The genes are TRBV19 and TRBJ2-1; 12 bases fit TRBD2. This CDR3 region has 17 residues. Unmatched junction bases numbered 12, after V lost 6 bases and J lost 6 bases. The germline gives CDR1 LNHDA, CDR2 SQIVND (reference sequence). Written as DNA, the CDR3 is TGTGCCAGTAGCCCGCCCCTACTAGCGGGAGGTAGCAATGAGCAGTTCTTC. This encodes CASSPPLLAGGSNEQFF.

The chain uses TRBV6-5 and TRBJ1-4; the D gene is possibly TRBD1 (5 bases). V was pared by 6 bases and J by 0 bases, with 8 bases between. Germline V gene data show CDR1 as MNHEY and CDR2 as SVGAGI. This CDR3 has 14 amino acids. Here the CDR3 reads CASSLTATNEKLFF. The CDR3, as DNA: TGTGCCAGCAGCTTGACAGCAACTAATGAAAAACTGTTTTTT.

The CDR3 loop reads CASSLIPEYGYTF. The CDR3 region has the DNA TGTGCCAGCAGTCTGATCCCCGAGTATGGCTACACCTTC. V and J are TRBV28 and TRBJ1-2; D is uncertain. V was trimmed by 5 bases and J by 5 bases, leaving 12 bases between them. The CDR3 contains 13 residues. The germline V gene encodes CDR1 MDHEN and CDR2 SYDVKM.

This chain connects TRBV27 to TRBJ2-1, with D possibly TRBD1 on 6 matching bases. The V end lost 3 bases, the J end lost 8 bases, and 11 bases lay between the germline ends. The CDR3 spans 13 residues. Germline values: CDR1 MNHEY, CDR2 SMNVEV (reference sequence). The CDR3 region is CASSLVQGYEQFF. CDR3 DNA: TGTGCCAGCAGTTTGGTACAGGGCTATGAGCAGTTCTTC.

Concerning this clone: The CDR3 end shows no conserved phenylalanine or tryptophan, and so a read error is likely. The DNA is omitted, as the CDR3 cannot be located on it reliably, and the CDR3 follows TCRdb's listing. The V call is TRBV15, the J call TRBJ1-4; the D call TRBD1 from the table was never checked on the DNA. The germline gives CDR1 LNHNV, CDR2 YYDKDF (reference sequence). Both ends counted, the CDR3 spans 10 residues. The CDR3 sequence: CATSTRDRVL.

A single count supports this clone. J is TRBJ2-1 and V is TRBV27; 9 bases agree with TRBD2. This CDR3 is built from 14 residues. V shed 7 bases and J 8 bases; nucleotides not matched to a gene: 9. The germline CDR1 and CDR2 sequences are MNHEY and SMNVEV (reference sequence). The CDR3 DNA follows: TGTGCCAGCAAGTGGATAGCGGGAGACTATGAGCAGTTCTTC. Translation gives CASKWIAGDYEQFF.

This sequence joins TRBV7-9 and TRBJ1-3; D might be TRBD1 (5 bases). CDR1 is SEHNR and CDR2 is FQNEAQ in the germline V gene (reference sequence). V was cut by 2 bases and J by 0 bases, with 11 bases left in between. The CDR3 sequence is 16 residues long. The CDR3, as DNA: TGTGCCAGCAGCTTATTCTTGACAGTCTCTGGAAACACCATATATTTT. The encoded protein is CASSLFLTVSGNTIYF.

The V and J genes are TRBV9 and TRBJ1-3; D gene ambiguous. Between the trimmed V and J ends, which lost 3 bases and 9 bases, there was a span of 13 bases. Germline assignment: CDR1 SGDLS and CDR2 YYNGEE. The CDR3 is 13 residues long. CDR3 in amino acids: CASSEDNIGTIYF. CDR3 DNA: TGTGCCAGCAGCGAGGATAATATAGGCACCATATATTTT.